The sequence of this T cell receptor (beta chain) was determined in a study of identical twins. Overall study findings and caveats: Abundant beta clonotypes from cord blood bore fewer insertions; memory repertoires lacked this pattern. For out-of-frame alpha sequences shared by twins, low generation probability was in excess. Conclusions rested on cross-sectional statistics rather than following the same donors.

As regards this clonotype: Its matching antigen is unknown.

TCRdb used MiXCR to reprocess the 5' RACE reads, holding one entry per CDR3 protein. The sample lists roughly 570,000 distinct CDR3 sequences; more than 9% were seen once. The donors were all healthy and Caucasian. The same sample was also studied in work on yellow fever vaccine responses in identical twins.

The TCR comes from a woman between 18 and 29 years old in good health. The source material was PBMCs.

The CDR3 coding sequence is TGTGCCAGCAGCCCCCACAGGGGGGGTTTGACCGGGGAGCTGTTTTTT. Protein sequence: CASSPHRGGLTGELFF. The chain recombines TRBV6-2 or TRBV6-3 with TRBJ2-2; D might be TRBD1 (8 bases). CDR3 length: 16 residues. The V and J ends lost 6 bases and 5 bases respectively, with 19 bases between them. From germline, CDR1 is MNHEY and CDR2 SVGEGT.